What follows is one T cell receptor beta chain and its context. As yet, its antigen is unknown. Amplification used 60 Vbeta primers and 13 Jbeta primers. Clones were sequenced by immunoSEQ multiplex PCR, and TCRdb holds only the in-frame ones, with some missing. The sample has under 200,000 clones, about 72% seen once. The record originates from a study of cytomegalovirus exposure and HLA in healthy donors. Overall study results and limits: With DRB1 most and HLA-C fewest, TCR association rates differed between HLA loci in a later analysis.

There are 15 residues in the CDR3. V dropped 5 bases and J dropped 5; count of bases not matched to a gene: 7. From germline, CDR1 is SSHAT and CDR2 FNYEAQ (reference sequence). The V gene is TRBV7-7, the J gene TRBJ2-2; 8 bases align to TRBD2. Material: PBMCs. This clonotype originated in a man in his sixties in good health and CMV-seronegative. CDR3 region: CASSAREGQTGELFF. DNA for the CDR3: TGTGCCAGCAGCGCTCGGGAGGGCCAGACCGGGGAGCTGTTTTTT.